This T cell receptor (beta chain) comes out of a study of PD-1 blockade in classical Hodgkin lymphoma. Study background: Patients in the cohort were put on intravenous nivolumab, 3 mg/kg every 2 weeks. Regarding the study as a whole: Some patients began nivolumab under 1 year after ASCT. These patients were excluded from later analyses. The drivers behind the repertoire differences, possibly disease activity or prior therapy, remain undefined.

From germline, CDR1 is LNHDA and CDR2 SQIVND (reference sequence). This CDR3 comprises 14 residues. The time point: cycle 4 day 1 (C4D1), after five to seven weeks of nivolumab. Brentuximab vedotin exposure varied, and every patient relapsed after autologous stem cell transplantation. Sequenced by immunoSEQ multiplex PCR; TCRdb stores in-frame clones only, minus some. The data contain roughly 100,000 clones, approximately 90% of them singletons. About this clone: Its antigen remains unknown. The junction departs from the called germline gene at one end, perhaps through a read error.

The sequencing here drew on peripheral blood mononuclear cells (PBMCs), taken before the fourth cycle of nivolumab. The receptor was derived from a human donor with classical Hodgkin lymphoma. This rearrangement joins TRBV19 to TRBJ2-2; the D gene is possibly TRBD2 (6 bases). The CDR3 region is CATQLGGNAGELFF. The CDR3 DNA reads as TGTGCCACCCAACTAGGAGGGAACGCCGGGGAGCTGTTTTTT.